This T cell receptor (beta chain) was sequenced in a study of spatial heterogeneity in lung cancer. About the study: The library had UMIs, and each TCR and UMI pair averaged more than ten raw reads.

Study-level findings and limits: When ubiquitous and regional expanded TCRs were counted, their numbers tracked ubiquitous and regional nonsynonymous mutations, respectively. Mutation tallies in tumors tracked expanded intratumoral alpha and beta TCR counts.

The time point denotes: sample taken at primary tumor resection. Whole RNA, which was extracted from tumor, nontumor lung tissue or frozen PBMC, was sequenced without any cell sorting. Every individual TCR cDNA molecule carried its own unique molecular identifier, which allowed correction of PCR and sequencing errors. TCRdb reprocessed the 5' RACE reads via MiXCR and lists one record per CDR3 protein. The sample has about 27,000 distinct CDR3 sequences, approximately 7% seen once. With respect to this clonotype: Its antigen is not identified.

This TCR came from a male donor with early-stage non-small cell lung cancer. The sample in question was lung tumor tissue, obtained at surgery.

The CDR3 loop is CASSISGGREGTQYF. In nucleotides, the CDR3 is TGTGCCAGCAGCATTAGCGGGGGCAGGGAGGGTACGCAGTATTTT. V gene TRBV9 combines with J gene TRBJ2-3; 9 bases map to TRBD2. V shed 4 bases and J 8 bases; nucleotides not matched to a gene: 11. CDR3 size: 15 residues. The V gene's germline CDR1 is SGDLS and CDR2 YYNGEE. Variable domain in full (rest from reference TRBV9 and TRBJ2-3): DSGVTQTPKHLITATGQRVTLRCSPRSGDLSVYWYQQSLDQGLQFLIQYYNGEERAKGNILERFSAQQFPDLHSELNLSSLELGDSALYFCASSISGGREGTQYFGPGTRLTVL.